Presented here are 2 T cell receptor beta chains from one specimen sequenced in a study of shared clonotypes between healthy human individuals. Assay used: immunoSEQ multiplex PCR; TCRdb lists only in-frame clones, some missing. Of about 2.4 million clones in the sample, over 85% were seen once. Sequencing was done on a sample of naive CD4+ T cells sorted from blood. Documented subset: CD45RA+ positively selected. The receptor set was obtained from a man aged 18 to 30 in good health.

V is TRBV29-1 and J is TRBJ1-5; D unresolved. The germline V and J ends were trimmed by 1 base and 4 bases, with 8 bases remaining between them. The germline CDR1 and CDR2 sequences are SQVTM and ANQGSEA. The CDR3 covers 13 residues. The CDR3 spells CSVEVEQNQPQHF. In DNA form, the CDR3 reads TGCAGCGTTGAAGTGGAACAGAATCAGCCCCAGCATTTT.

This clone was counted once. In DNA, the CDR3 is TGCGCCAGCAGTTGGGACAGTGCCCTAAATTCACCCCTCCACTTT. This codes for CASSWDSALNSPLHF. This chain uses TRBV5-1 with TRBJ1-6, with TRBD1 matching over 7 bases. Germline V gene lookup returns CDR1 SGHRS and CDR2 YFSETQ. The CDR3 covers 15 residues. With V trimmed by 5 bases and J by 7 bases, 9 bases remained unmatched.